This T cell receptor beta chain appears in the sequencing data of a study of blood T cell repertoires in COVID-19. TCRdb keeps only in-frame clones here, not all; method: immunoSEQ multiplex PCR. The sample contains under 150,000 clones, less than 90% of which appear only once. This clone was seen a handful of times. This CDR3 region has 15 residues. Germline V gene data show CDR1 as MNHEY and CDR2 as SVGAGI. With V trimmed by 6 bases and J by 6 bases, 13 bases remained unmatched. The clonotype originates from a man between 25 and 39 years old with acute or convalescent COVID-19. The rearrangement uses TRBV6-5 and TRBJ1-1; 7 bases map to TRBD1. The sequencing input was peripheral blood. CDR3 sequence (DNA): TGTGCCAGCAGACGGGATACCGGGACAGATGCTGAAGCTTTCTTT. This encodes CASRRDTGTDAEAFF.